This is a list of T cell receptor beta chains from one sample in a study of graft-versus-host responses after intestinal transplantation. Their cognate antigens are unknown. Clones were sequenced by immunoSEQ multiplex PCR, and TCRdb holds only the in-frame ones, with some missing. Among nearly 110,000 clones listed, roughly 87% were seen once. The sequenced sample was unstimulated CD4+ T cells sorted from spleen or lymph node cells, obtained before transplant. These TCRs come from a human donor who was the organ donor for an intestinal transplant. Both conserved end residues are part of each CDR3. A D gene is named only where the DNA matches it firmly. Part of the rows lack a size; the others show once, few, many or a class for expanded clones.

clone size,V gene,J gene,D gene,CDR3 DNA,CDR3 protein
NA,TRBV2,TRBJ2-1,NA,TGTGCCAGCAGTACCTCGCGGGGTCCCAATGAGCAGTTCTTC,CASSTSRGPNEQFF
NA,TRBV7-9,TRBJ2-5,NA,TGTGCCAGCAGCCGCTTAGGGCTAACCCAAGAGACCCAGTACTTC,CASSRLGLTQETQYF
NA,TRBV18,TRBJ2-1,TRBD1,TGTGCCAGCTCACCGCTTGGGGGAACAGGGGGTTCCTACAATGAGCAGTTCTTC,CASSPLGGTGGSYNEQFF
NA,TRBV28,TRBJ2-6,NA,TGTGCCAGCACCCCACTAAGGACGATCGCCTCTGGGGCCAACGTCCTGACTTTC,CASTPLRTIASGANVLTF
NA,TRBV7-9,TRBJ1-2,NA,TGTGCCAGCAGCTTATCGTTAGTGGGGCTCGGCTACACCTTC,CASSLSLVGLGYTF
NA,TRBV27,TRBJ1-4,TRBD1,TGTGCCAGCAGTTTATACAGGGGGGAAAAACTGTTTTTT,CASSLYRGEKLFF
NA,TRBV5-4,TRBJ2-1,NA,TGTGCCAGCAGCTTTAACCCGTTCTTC,CASSFNPFF
NA,TRBV9,TRBJ2-7,TRBD1,TGTGCCAGCAGCCCAGCGGGACAGGGAATCCCTCAGTACTTC,CASSPAGQGIPQYF
NA,TRBV2,TRBJ2-5,NA,TGTGCCAGCAGTGAATTCCCGACCCAGTACTTC,CASSEFPTQYF
NA,TRBV28,TRBJ1-2,TRBD1,TGTGCCAGCAGTCCCCAGGGACAGGGAGGCTATGGCTACACCTTC,CASSPQGQGGYGYTF
NA,TRBV5-1,TRBJ1-6,NA,TGCGCCAGCAGCTTGGAGGGGATAAATTCACCCCTCCACTTT,CASSLEGINSPLHF
NA,TRBV11-2,TRBJ1-1,TRBD1,TGTGCCAGCAGCTTAGTAGGACAGGGGGCAGTAGCTTTCTTT,CASSLVGQGAVAFF
NA,TRBV4-1,TRBJ1-5,NA,TGCGCCAGCAGCCAAGAAAGCCACACTTTCAATCAGCCCCAGCATTTT,CASSQESHTFNQPQHF
NA,TRBV29-1,TRBJ2-7,TRBD2,TGCAGCGTGACGAGACTAGCGGTTTACTCCTACGAGCAGTACTTC,CSVTRLAVYSYEQYF
NA,TRBV19,TRBJ1-5,NA,TGTGCCAGTAGTCCCCTAGGACAACTTAGCAATCAGCCCCAGCATTTT,CASSPLGQLSNQPQHF
NA,TRBV5-1,TRBJ2-3,NA,TGCGCCAGCAGCAGAGATAGCGGTACTACGCAGTATTTT,CASSRDSGTTQYF
NA,TRBV18,TRBJ1-2,TRBD1,TGTGCCAGCTCCCCGGACAGGGACTATGGCTACACCTTC,CASSPDRDYGYTF
NA,TRBV27,TRBJ2-7,TRBD2,TGTGCCAGCTCCCCCGGGACGGTAGCGGGAGCGTACGAGCAGTACTTC,CASSPGTVAGAYEQYF
NA,TRBV6-1,TRBJ1-1,TRBD1,TGTGCCAGCAGTGAAGCGAGACAGGGGGCGCGGACTGAAGCTTTCTTT,CASSEARQGARTEAFF
NA,TRBV11-2,TRBJ1-5,NA,TGTGCCAGCAGCTTAGGGGATCAGCCCCAGCATTTT,CASSLGDQPQHF
NA,TRBV19,TRBJ2-5,TRBD2,TGTGCCAGTAGTAAGGGACTAGCGGAAGAGACCCAGTACTTC,CASSKGLAEETQYF
NA,TRBV6-1,TRBJ1-1,TRBD1,TGTGCCAGCCAAACCGGGACAGGGGTTTCCACTGAAGCTTTCTTT,CASQTGTGVSTEAFF
NA,TRBV6-5,TRBJ1-1,NA,TGTGCCAGCAGTTACTCGAGGTTCACTGAAGCTTTCTTT,CASSYSRFTEAFF
NA,TRBV12-5,TRBJ1-4,NA,TGTGCTAGTGGAAACCCAACAGGGATGGGGAATGAAAAACTGTTTTTT,CASGNPTGMGNEKLFF
NA,TRBV7-2,TRBJ2-7,NA,TGTGCCAGCAGCTCATACTACGAGCAGTACTTC,CASSSYYEQYF
NA,TRBV11-3,TRBJ2-1,TRBD1,TGTGCCAGCAGCTGGGGACAGGGGGCCTACAATGAGCAGTTCTTC,CASSWGQGAYNEQFF
NA,TRBV5-1,TRBJ2-1,TRBD2,TGCGCCAGCAGTCCTTTCGCCGGGGGGGATGAGCAGTTCTTC,CASSPFAGGDEQFF
once,TRBV6-5,TRBJ2-5,NA,TGTGCCAGCAGTTACTCGGCTAGCCTGAGGGGAGAGACCCAGTACTTC,CASSYSASLRGETQYF
NA,TRBV19,TRBJ2-3,TRBD2,TGTGCCAGTACCCGACTAGCGGGGGATAGCACAGATACGCAGTATTTT,CASTRLAGDSTDTQYF
NA,TRBV10-3,TRBJ2-4,NA,TGTGCCATCAGTGGGGACGGAGACCCATTGAGAGCCAAAAACATTCAGTACTTC,CAISGDGDPLRAKNIQYF
NA,TRBV19,TRBJ1-3,NA,TGTGCCAGTGCCGGGACGGTTACTGGAAACACCATATATTTT,CASAGTVTGNTIYF
NA,TRBV28,TRBJ2-1,NA,TGTGCCGGCAGCGTACAGCCTCGGATGAAAAATGAGCAGTTCTTC,CAGSVQPRMKNEQFF
NA,TRBV6-5,TRBJ2-7,TRBD1,TGTGCCAGCAAGACCCGGAGCAGGGGGCCAACCGAGCAGTACTTC,CASKTRSRGPTEQYF
NA,TRBV6-5,TRBJ2-5,NA,TGTGCCAGCAGTCGGCCCCCGGGACCCTTGGAGACCCAGTACTTC,CASSRPPGPLETQYF
NA,TRBV25-1,TRBJ2-1,NA,TGTGCCAGCAATCGTAAGGGGGGGATTGAGCAGTTCTTC,CASNRKGGIEQFF
NA,TRBV9,TRBJ2-5,NA,TGTGCCAGCAGCGTAGATGGGAGGATAAAGACCCAGTACTTC,CASSVDGRIKTQYF
NA,TRBV7-2,TRBJ2-5,TRBD2,TGTGCCAGCAGCTTTCAGGGACGGGGGGGAGAGACCCAGTACTTC,CASSFQGRGGETQYF
once,TRBV2,TRBJ1-3,TRBD1,TGTGCCAGCAGTTCATCGGGAACAGGGGGCTCGGGAAACACCATATATTTT,CASSSSGTGGSGNTIYF
NA,TRBV7-2,TRBJ2-7,TRBD1,TGTGCCAGCAGCCCCGGGACAGTTTACGAGCAGTACTTC,CASSPGTVYEQYF
NA,TRBV5-1,TRBJ2-3,NA,TGCGCCAGCAGCTTGGACACGGCCGCCGGAATTGGGACGCAGTATTTT,CASSLDTAAGIGTQYF
NA,TRBV11-3,TRBJ1-4,NA,TGTGCCAGCAGCTTAGATAGAGGGGATGGGAAAAAACTGTTTTTT,CASSLDRGDGKKLFF
NA,TRBV7-2,TRBJ1-1,NA,TGTGCCAGCAGCTTCAGGTCTGGGGGGACTGAAGCTTTCTTT,CASSFRSGGTEAFF
NA,TRBV5-1,TRBJ2-1,NA,TGCGCCAGCAGCTCGGGGGAGAAGGCAAATGAGCAGTTCTTC,CASSSGEKANEQFF
once,TRBV7-3,TRBJ1-1,NA,TGTGCCAGCAGCTCGACAGCAAACGTCGGTGAAGCTTTCTTT,CASSSTANVGEAFF
NA,TRBV7-8,TRBJ2-2,NA,TGTGCCAGCAGCCAAGTGAACAGGGCAACCGGGGAGCTGTTTTTT,CASSQVNRATGELFF
NA,TRBV4-1,TRBJ2-1,TRBD2,TGCGCCAGCAGCCGGGCGAGGACTAGCGGGGGCCACTACAATGAGCAGTTCTTC,CASSRARTSGGHYNEQFF
NA,TRBV6-1,TRBJ1-2,NA,TGTGCCAGCAGCGGAAACACTGGCTACACCTTC,CASSGNTGYTF
NA,TRBV19,TRBJ1-5,NA,TGTGCCAGTAGTATAGATCTGTGGTCCGGGCAGCCCCAGCATTTT,CASSIDLWSGQPQHF
NA,TRBV7-3,TRBJ2-7,TRBD1,TGTGCCAGCAGCTTCGGGGCAGGGGGTACATACGAGCAGTACTTC,CASSFGAGGTYEQYF
NA,TRBV6-1,TRBJ2-3,NA,TGTGCCAGCAGTGGTCTGTTCACAGATACGCAGTATTTT,CASSGLFTDTQYF
NA,TRBV5-4,TRBJ1-2,NA,TGTGCCAGCAGCTTGGCGGGCGGGTCAAGGAACTATGGCTACACCTTC,CASSLAGGSRNYGYTF
NA,TRBV7-6,TRBJ2-7,TRBD1,TGTGCCAGCAGCCCAAGGACAGGGCTGGACTACGAGCAGTACTTC,CASSPRTGLDYEQYF